A selection of T cell receptor beta chains follows, all from one sample in a study of CD8 T cells in ankylosing spondylitis. TCRdb called the 5' RACE reads again in MiXCR, with one record for every CDR3 protein. The table records almost 45,000 distinct CDR3 sequences, more than 9.5% of them present only once. The sample comprised blood, either unsorted or a sorted T cell fraction (not recorded which). Every receptor here comes from a male donor with ankylosing spondylitis or in good health (not recorded which). The CDR3 runs from the conserved cysteine through the conserved F or W. D genes are given only for firm matches.

V	D	J	CDR3
TRBV20-1	-	TRBJ2-4	CSARDPGIQYF
TRBV5-1	-	TRBJ1-1	CASSLAGRSEAFF
TRBV11-2	-	TRBJ2-1	CASSSGQNYNEQFF
TRBV28	-	TRBJ1-5	CASSVFWPQHF
TRBV6-5	TRBD1	TRBJ1-5	CASSYGTGDNQPQHF
TRBV5-1	-	TRBJ2-7	CASSPRGRLASSYEQYF
TRBV11-2	-	TRBJ1-4	CASSLRGTNEKLFF
TRBV5-1	TRBD2	TRBJ2-3	CASSFGRERADTQYF
TRBV7-9	-	TRBJ2-2	CASSRNRGELFF
TRBV10-3	TRBD1	TRBJ2-3	CAINRDSNTDTQYF
TRBV5-1	-	TRBJ1-1	CASSPAPNTEAFF
TRBV10-3	-	TRBJ2-1	CAISESPAAGMVGNEQFF
TRBV6-1	-	TRBJ2-5	CASSEASGRQETQYF
TRBV9	-	TRBJ1-3	CASSRNSGNTIYF
TRBV7-6	-	TRBJ2-3	CASSNRDTTDTQYF
TRBV4-3	-	TRBJ2-7	CASSQGDPGSYEQYF
TRBV6-5	-	TRBJ2-2	CASSYSSSSANTGELFF
TRBV9	-	TRBJ1-6	CASSVGGGGNSPLHF
TRBV12-3/TRBV12-4	TRBD1	TRBJ1-1	CASSFLGQDNMNTEAFF
TRBV6-1	-	TRBJ2-5	CASSPYPFGSPTPETQYF
TRBV5-1	-	TRBJ1-2	CASSLGPTQKNYGYTF
TRBV7-2	TRBD2	TRBJ2-5	CASSWGTSGGTQYF
TRBV5-1	-	TRBJ2-2	CASSPGPANTGELFF
TRBV3-1	-	TRBJ1-6	CASGLGLSSYNSPLHF
TRBV30	TRBD1	TRBJ1-4	CAWTATGTGENEKLFF
TRBV12-3/TRBV12-4	-	TRBJ2-3	CASSGEGVTQYF
TRBV5-1	-	TRBJ2-1	CASSFNNEQFF
TRBV20-1	-	TRBJ1-5	CSASEGDSNQPQHF
TRBV15	-	TRBJ1-2	CATSRLAGVSYGYTF
TRBV20-1	-	TRBJ2-3	CSARTQYRTDTQYF
TRBV11-2	-	TRBJ2-5	CASSHQETQYF
TRBV3-1	-	TRBJ1-2	CASSLWGRGGHTF
TRBV4-1	-	TRBJ1-2	CASSQDLGRVYGYTF
TRBV25-1	TRBD1	TRBJ1-2	CATHGTGGLGYTF
TRBV3-1	-	TRBJ2-5	CASSQDASGRETQYF
TRBV9	-	TRBJ2-7	CASSVGEEQYF
TRBV5-1	TRBD1	TRBJ2-7	CASSSSPGQVYEQYF
TRBV12-3/TRBV12-4	-	TRBJ1-1	CASSLDRRGTEAFF
TRBV21-1	-	TRBJ2-6	CASSKIWELEANVLTF
TRBV15	-	TRBJ2-7	CATSRDRGRGGEQYF
TRBV5-6	TRBD1	TRBJ1-1	CASSFSGRGLTEAFF
TRBV12-3/TRBV12-4	-	TRBJ2-4	CASSLRDPSKNIQYF
TRBV19	-	TRBJ2-5	CASSIGRGRETQYF
TRBV20-1	-	TRBJ2-7	CSASPRAGPYEQYF
TRBV14	-	TRBJ1-2	CASSQDIRVYGYTF